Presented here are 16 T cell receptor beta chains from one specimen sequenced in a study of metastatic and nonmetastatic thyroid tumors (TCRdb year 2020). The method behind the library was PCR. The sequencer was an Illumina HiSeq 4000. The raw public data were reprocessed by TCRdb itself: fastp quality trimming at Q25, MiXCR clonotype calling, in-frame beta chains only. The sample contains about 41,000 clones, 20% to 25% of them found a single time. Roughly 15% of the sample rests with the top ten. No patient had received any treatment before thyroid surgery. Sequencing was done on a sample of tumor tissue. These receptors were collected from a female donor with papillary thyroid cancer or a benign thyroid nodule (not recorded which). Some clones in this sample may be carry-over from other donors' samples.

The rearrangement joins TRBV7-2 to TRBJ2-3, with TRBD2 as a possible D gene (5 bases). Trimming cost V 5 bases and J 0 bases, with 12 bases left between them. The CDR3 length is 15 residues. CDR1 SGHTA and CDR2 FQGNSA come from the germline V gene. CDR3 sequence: CASSPGLWSTDTQYF. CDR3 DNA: TGTGCCAGCAGCCCCGGACTTTGGAGCACAGATACGCAGTATTTT.

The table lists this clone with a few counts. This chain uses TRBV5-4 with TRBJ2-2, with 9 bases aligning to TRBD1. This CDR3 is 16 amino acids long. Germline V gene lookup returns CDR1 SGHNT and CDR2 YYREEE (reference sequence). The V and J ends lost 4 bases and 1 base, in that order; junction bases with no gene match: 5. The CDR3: CASSPPGQGNTGELFF. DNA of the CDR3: TGTGCCAGCAGCCCCCCGGGACAGGGGAACACCGGGGAGCTGTTTTTT.

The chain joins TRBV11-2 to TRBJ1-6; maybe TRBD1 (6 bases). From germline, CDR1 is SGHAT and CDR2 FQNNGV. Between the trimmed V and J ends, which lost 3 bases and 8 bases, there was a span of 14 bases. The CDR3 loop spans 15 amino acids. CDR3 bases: TGTGCCAGCAGCTTCCCGACAGGAGAGGATTCACCCCTCCACTTT. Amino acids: CASSFPTGEDSPLHF.

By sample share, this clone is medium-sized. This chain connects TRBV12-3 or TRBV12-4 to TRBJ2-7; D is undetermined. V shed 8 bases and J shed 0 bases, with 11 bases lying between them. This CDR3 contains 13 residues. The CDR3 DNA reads TGTGCCAGCGGGCCAGCCAGCTCCTACGAGCAGTACTTC. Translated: CASGPASSYEQYF.

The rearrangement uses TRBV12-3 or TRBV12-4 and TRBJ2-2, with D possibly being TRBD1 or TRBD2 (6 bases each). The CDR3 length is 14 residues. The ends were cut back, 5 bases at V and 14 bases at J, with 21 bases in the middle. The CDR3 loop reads CASSPRRGAGDLFF. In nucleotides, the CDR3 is TGTGCCAGCAGTCCCAGGAGGGGGGCCGGCGATCTGTTTTTT.

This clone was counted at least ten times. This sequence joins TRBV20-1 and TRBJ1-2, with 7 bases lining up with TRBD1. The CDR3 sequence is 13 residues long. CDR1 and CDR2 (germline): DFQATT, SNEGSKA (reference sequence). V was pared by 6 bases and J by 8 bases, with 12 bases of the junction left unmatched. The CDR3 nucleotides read TGCAGTGCAAATGCCGGGACAGCCACCGGCTACACCTTC. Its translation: CSANAGTATGYTF.

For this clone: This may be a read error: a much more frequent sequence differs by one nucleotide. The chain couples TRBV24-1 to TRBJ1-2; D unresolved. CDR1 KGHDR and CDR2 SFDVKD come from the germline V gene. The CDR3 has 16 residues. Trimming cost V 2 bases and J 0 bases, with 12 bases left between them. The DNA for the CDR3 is TGTGCCACCAGTGATTCTACAACCTTTGCTAACTATGGCTACACCTTC. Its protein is CATSDSTTFANYGYTF.

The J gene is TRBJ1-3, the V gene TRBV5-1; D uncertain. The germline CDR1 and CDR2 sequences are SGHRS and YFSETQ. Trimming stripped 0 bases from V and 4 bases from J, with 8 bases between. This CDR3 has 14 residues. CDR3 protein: CASSLDDSGNTIYF. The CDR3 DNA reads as TGCGCCAGCAGCTTGGACGATTCGGGAAACACCATATATTTT.

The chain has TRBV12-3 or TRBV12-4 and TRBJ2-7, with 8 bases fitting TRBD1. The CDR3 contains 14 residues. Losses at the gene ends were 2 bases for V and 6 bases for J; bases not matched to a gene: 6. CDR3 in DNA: TGTGCCAGCAGTTTATACAGGGGGGCAGGCGAGCAGTACTTC. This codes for CASSLYRGAGEQYF.

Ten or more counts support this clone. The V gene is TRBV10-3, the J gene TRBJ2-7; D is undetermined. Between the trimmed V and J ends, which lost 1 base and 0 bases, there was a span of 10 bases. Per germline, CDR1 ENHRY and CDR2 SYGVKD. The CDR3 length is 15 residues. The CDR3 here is CAISELGQRSYEQYF. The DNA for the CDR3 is TGTGCCATCAGTGAGTTGGGTCAGCGCTCCTACGAGCAGTACTTC.

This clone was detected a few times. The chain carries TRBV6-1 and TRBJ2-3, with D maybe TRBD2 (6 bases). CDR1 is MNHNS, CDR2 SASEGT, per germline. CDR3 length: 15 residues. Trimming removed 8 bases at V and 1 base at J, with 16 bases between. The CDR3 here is CASGIQWGGTDTQYF. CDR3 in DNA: TGTGCCAGCGGGATACAGTGGGGGGGCACAGATACGCAGTATTTT.

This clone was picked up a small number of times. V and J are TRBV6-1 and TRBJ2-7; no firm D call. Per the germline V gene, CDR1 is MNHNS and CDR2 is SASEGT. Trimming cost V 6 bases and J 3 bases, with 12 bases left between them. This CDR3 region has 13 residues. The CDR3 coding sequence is TGTGCCAGCAGCAGCCTGGACGGCTACGAGCAGTACTTC. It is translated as CASSSLDGYEQYF.

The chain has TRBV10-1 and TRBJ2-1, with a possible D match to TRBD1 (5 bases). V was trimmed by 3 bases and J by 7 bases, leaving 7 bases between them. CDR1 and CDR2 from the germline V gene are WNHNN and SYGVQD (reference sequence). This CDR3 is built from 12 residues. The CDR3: CASSERGNEQFF. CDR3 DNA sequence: TGCGCCAGCAGTGAAAGGGGAAATGAGCAGTTCTTC.

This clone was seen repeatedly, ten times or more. The CDR3 DNA reads TGTGCCAGCAGCGGAATCCAAGAGACCCAGTACTTC. Its protein product is CASSGIQETQYF. J is TRBJ2-5 and V is TRBV9; D not resolved. Germline V gene lookup returns CDR1 SGDLS and CDR2 YYNGEE. Deletions cut 3 bases from V and 1 base from J, with 4 bases between. The CDR3 has 12 amino acids. The full variable domain, in which reference TRBV9 and TRBJ2-5 provide the parts outside the CDR3, is DSGVTQTPKHLITATGQRVTLRCSPRSGDLSVYWYQQSLDQGLQFLIQYYNGEERAKGNILERFSAQQFPDLHSELNLSSLELGDSALYFCASSGIQETQYFGPGTRLLVL.

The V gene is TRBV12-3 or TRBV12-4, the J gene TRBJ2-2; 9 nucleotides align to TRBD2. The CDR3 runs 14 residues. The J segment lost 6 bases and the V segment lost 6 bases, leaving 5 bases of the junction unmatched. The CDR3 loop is CASRGGTSPGELFF. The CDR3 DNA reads TGTGCCAGCAGGGGGGGGACTAGCCCCGGGGAGCTGTTTTTT.

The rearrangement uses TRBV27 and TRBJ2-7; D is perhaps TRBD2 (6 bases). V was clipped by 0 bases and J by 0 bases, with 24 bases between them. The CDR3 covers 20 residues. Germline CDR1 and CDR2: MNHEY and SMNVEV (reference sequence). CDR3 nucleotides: TGTGCCAGCAGTTTATCCCCCGGGCGGGGTCAGGTGTTGGGCTCCTACGAGCAGTACTTC. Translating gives CASSLSPGRGQVLGSYEQYF.